The 27 T cell receptor beta chains presented below share a single source sample, sequenced in a study of blood T cells in healthy people across ages. Sample-barcoded 5' priming and a J-beta primer mix drove a second PCR of about 6 to 12 cycles. TCRdb re-called the 5' RACE reads with MiXCR, one entry per CDR3 protein. The table includes under 2,000,000 distinct CDR3 sequences, around half detected once. Sequenced: blood. The origin of the receptors is a woman between 40 and 50 years old in good health.

This chain joins TRBV29-1 and TRBJ2-5, with no clear D. CDR1 is SQVTM and CDR2 is ANQGSEA in the germline V gene. Trimming cost V 7 bases and J 3 bases, with 12 bases left between them. This CDR3 comprises 12 residues. This chain's CDR3 is CSEVRAEETQYF. The CDR3 DNA reads as TGCAGCGAGGTTCGGGCAGAAGAGACCCAGTACTTC.

This clonotype was detected only a few times. This sequence joins TRBV4-1 and TRBJ1-2; TRBD1 aligns across 8 bases. The CDR3 consists of 16 residues. Per the germline V gene, CDR1 is MGHRA and CDR2 is YSYEKL. The V and J ends lost 2 bases and 4 bases, in that order; junction bases with no gene match: 9. CDR3 DNA: TGCGCCAGCAGCCAATTCTCAGGGGGCTCTGGCTATGGCTACACCTTC. Translating it yields CASSQFSGGSGYGYTF.

V is TRBV14 and J is TRBJ1-2; D gene uncertain. The ends were cut back, 7 bases at V and 2 bases at J, with 14 bases in the middle. CDR3 length equals 14 residues. Per germline, CDR1 SGHDN and CDR2 FVKESK. In DNA, the CDR3 is TGTGCCAGCAACCTAGGAATACCAAACTATGGCTACACCTTC. Protein sequence: CASNLGIPNYGYTF.

The rearrangement uses TRBV7-2 and TRBJ1-5, with D uncertain. There are 13 residues in the CDR3. In germline, CDR1 is SGHTA, CDR2 FQGNSA. V was cut by 5 bases and J by 6 bases, with 11 bases left in between. The CDR3 region is CASSLGFFQPQHF. The CDR3 region has the DNA TGTGCCAGCAGCCTGGGGTTTTTTCAGCCCCAGCATTTT.

The rearrangement links TRBV12-3 or TRBV12-4 to TRBJ2-2; the match to TRBD1 covers 7 bases. V lost 6 bases and J lost 4; bases outside the gene matches: 8. The length of the CDR3 is 15 residues. The CDR3 loop is CASSPGDSLTGELFF. The CDR3 bases are TGTGCCAGCAGCCCCGGGGACAGCCTCACCGGGGAGCTGTTTTTT.

This clonotype occurred once. This chain uses TRBV2 with TRBJ1-5, with TRBD1 matching 8 bases. Germline V gives CDR1 SNHLY, CDR2 FYNNEI. The J segment lost 3 bases and the V segment lost 3 bases, leaving 4 bases of the junction unmatched. The length of the CDR3 is 15 residues. CDR3 DNA: TGTGCCAGCAGTGACAGACAGGGGCACAATCAGCCCCAGCATTTT. The encoded protein is CASSDRQGHNQPQHF. Combining the CDR3 with reference TRBV2 and TRBJ1-5 gives the whole variable domain EPEVTQTPSHQVTQMGQEVILRCVPISNHLYFYWYRQILGQKVEFLVSFYNNEISEKSEIFDDQFSVERPDGSNFTLKIRSTKLEDSAMYFCASSDRQGHNQPQHFGDGTRLSIL.

The chain uses TRBV7-3 and TRBJ2-4; D remains ambiguous. Matching the DNA end better, TRBJ2-5 makes the J call doubtful. This CDR3 comprises 13 residues. Per germline, CDR1 SGHTA and CDR2 FQGTGA. CDR3 sequence: CASSLRPVETQYF. The CDR3 DNA follows: TGTGCCAGCAGCTTACGTCCGGTGGAGACCCAGTACTTC.

The rearrangement joins TRBV9 to TRBJ2-7; D gene unclear. V shed 0 bases and J shed 1 base, with 11 bases lying between them. Germline values: CDR1 SGDLS, CDR2 YYNGEE. The CDR3 has 15 residues. CDR3 amino acids: CASSVGGLGSYEQYF. CDR3 coding DNA: TGTGCCAGCAGCGTAGGAGGCCTGGGGTCCTACGAGCAGTACTTC.

A few counts support this clonotype. The rearrangement uses TRBV7-9 and TRBJ2-5; D may be TRBD1 or TRBD2 (5 bases each). The CDR3 is made up of 17 amino acids. Germline CDR1 and CDR2: SEHNR and FQNEAQ (reference sequence). V was cut by 4 bases and J by 5 bases, with 23 bases left in between. The CDR3: CASSSERGELTGETQYF. CDR3 coding DNA: TGTGCCAGCAGCTCCGAAAGAGGGGAACTTACCGGGGAGACCCAGTACTTC. Based on the CDR3 plus reference TRBV7-9 and TRBJ2-5, the full variable domain is DTGVSQNPRHKITKRGQNVTFRCDPISEHNRLYWYRQTLGQGPEFLTYFQNEAQLEKSRLLSDRFSAERPKGSFSTLEIQRTEQGDSAMYLCASSSERGELTGETQYFGPGTRLLVL.

This clonotype was observed a few times. CDR3 DNA: TGCGCCAGCAGCTTTCTCCCGAGCGGGTATTACAATGAGCAGTTCTTC. Translation: CASSFLPSGYYNEQFF. V gene TRBV5-1 combines with J gene TRBJ2-1, with D tentatively TRBD2 (6 bases). There are 16 residues in the CDR3. From germline, CDR1 is SGHRS and CDR2 YFSETQ. V lost 2 bases to trimming and J lost 4 bases, with 16 bases between them.

This rearrangement joins TRBV29-1 to TRBJ2-1; D not certain. The last part of the DNA fits TRBJ2-7 better; the J call may be wrong. CDR1 is SQVTM, CDR2 ANQGSEA, per germline. This CDR3 contains 13 residues. CDR3 residues: CSVAISSYNEQYF. As DNA, the CDR3 is TGCAGCGTTGCTATCAGCTCCTACAATGAGCAGTACTTC.

This chain links TRBV4-1 with TRBJ2-3, with 8 bases lining up with TRBD2. The CDR3 has 18 amino acids. Germline trimming cut 0 bases from V and 5 bases from J; bases unmatched to any gene: 13. Germline CDR1 and CDR2: MGHRA and YSYEKL. DNA of the CDR3: TGCGCCAGCAGCCAAGAGGGGGGAACGGGGGGGCCGCGAGATACGCAGTATTTT. This codes for CASSQEGGTGGPRDTQYF.

This chain links TRBV7-2 with TRBJ2-3; D remains ambiguous. V was cut by 3 bases and J by 10 bases, with 11 bases left in between. Germline values: CDR1 SGHTA, CDR2 FQGNSA. CDR3 length: 12 residues. CDR3: CASSFRIGSQYF. DNA of the CDR3: TGTGCCAGCAGCTTCAGGATAGGATCGCAGTATTTT. The whole variable domain, filled in from reference TRBV7-2 and TRBJ2-3, reads GAGVSQSPSNKVTEKGKDVELRCDPISGHTALYWYRQSLGQGLEFLIYFQGNSAPDKSGLPSDRFSAERTGGSVSTLTIQRTQQEDSAVYLCASSFRIGSQYFGPGTRLTVL.

This clonotype has just a few counts. J is TRBJ2-4 and V is TRBV20-1, with 8 bases aligning to TRBD2. V lost 3 bases to trimming and J lost 3 bases; unmatched junction nucleotides: 10. The CDR3 length is 16 residues. CDR1 is DFQATT and CDR2 is SNEGSKA in the germline V gene (reference sequence). CDR3 amino acids: CSASLPSGQSKNIQYF. The CDR3 DNA reads TGCAGTGCTAGCCTTCCTAGCGGGCAGAGCAAAAACATTCAGTACTTC.

The chain uses TRBV10-3 and TRBJ2-1; D might be TRBD2 (6 bases). Trimming stripped 8 bases from V and 5 bases from J, with 16 bases between. The germline V gene encodes CDR1 ENHRY and CDR2 SYGVKD. CDR3 length: 14 amino acids. CDR3 nucleotide sequence: TGTGCCATCCCGGCGGGGTTTGGGGACAATGAGCAGTTCTTC. It is translated as CAIPAGFGDNEQFF.

This clonotype was counted between two and nine times. V usage is TRBV10-3 and J usage is TRBJ2-6, with TRBD1 matching over 9 bases. CDR3 size: 19 residues. The V gene end was trimmed by 2 bases and the J gene end by 1 base; junction bases not matched to a gene: 9. Germline CDR1 and CDR2: ENHRY and SYGVKD. The CDR3: CAISERSGQGTSGANVLTF. CDR3 DNA sequence: TGTGCCATCAGTGAGCGGTCGGGACAGGGCACTTCTGGGGCCAACGTCCTGACTTTC.

The V gene is TRBV28, the J gene TRBJ2-7, with D hard to call. Trimming took 4 bases from V and 7 from J, leaving 14 bases between them. CDR1 and CDR2 (germline): MDHEN, SYDVKM. CDR3 length: 13 amino acids. The CDR3 here is CASSWEGVWEQYF. The DNA for the CDR3 is TGTGCCAGCAGTTGGGAAGGCGTGTGGGAGCAGTACTTC.

This clonotype was observed a few times. The CDR3 here is CASIGLAGDEQYF. The CDR3 DNA reads as TGTGCCAGCATAGGGCTAGCGGGGGACGAGCAGTACTTC. The chain combines TRBV27 with TRBJ2-7; 10 bases agree with TRBD2. CDR1 is MNHEY and CDR2 is SMNVEV in the germline V gene (reference sequence). The CDR3 is 13 residues long. V gave up 7 bases and J gave up 5 bases; unmatched junction bases: 5.

This rearrangement joins TRBV20-1 to TRBJ2-7, with 8 positions matching TRBD1. J was trimmed by 2 bases and V by 3 bases; bases with no gene match: 6. The CDR3 totals 14 residues. The V gene's germline CDR1 is DFQATT and CDR2 SNEGSKA (reference sequence). CDR3 nucleotides: TGCAGTGCTAGCCGGGACAGGCGAACCTACGAGCAGTACTTC. This translates into CSASRDRRTYEQYF.

This clonotype has more than one count but fewer than ten. CDR3 loop: CASSGSHGGAQYF. The CDR3 DNA reads TGTGCCAGCAGCGGGTCGCATGGCGGGGCACAGTACTTC. The chain joins TRBV7-2 to TRBJ2-7, with D tentatively TRBD2 (6 bases). V shed 5 bases and J shed 10 bases, with 18 bases lying between them. CDR3 length equals 13 residues. The germline CDR1 and CDR2 sequences are SGHTA and FQGNSA.

The rearrangement links TRBV5-1 to TRBJ2-7, with no clear D. The end of the DNA fits TRBJ2-5 better, so the J call may be wrong. The germline V gene has CDR1 SGHRS and CDR2 YFSETQ. CDR3 length equals 12 residues. CDR3 sequence: CASSRETETQYF. DNA for the CDR3: TGCGCCAGCAGTCGAGAAACAGAGACCCAGTACTTC.

This chain joins TRBV13 and TRBJ2-1; TRBD2 matches at 8 bases. The CDR3 spans 17 residues. Germline-derived CDR1 and CDR2 are PRHDT and FYEKMQ (reference sequence). J was trimmed by 5 bases and V by 0 bases; bases with no gene match: 9. The CDR3 reads CASSLGPGRGENNEQFF. The CDR3 DNA follows: TGTGCCAGCAGCTTAGGGCCAGGGCGGGGGGAAAACAATGAGCAGTTCTTC.

The chain carries TRBV4-1 and TRBJ2-4, with TRBD1 matching 7 bases. TRBJ2-7 explains the end of the DNA better; the J call may be wrong. Germline V gene lookup returns CDR1 MGHRA and CDR2 YSYEKL. The CDR3 has 14 amino acids. The CDR3 here is CASSWRQGGYEQYF. For the CDR3, the DNA is TGCGCCAGCAGCTGGCGACAGGGTGGGTACGAGCAGTACTTC.

V and J are TRBV25-1 and TRBJ1-2, with 8 bases lining up with TRBD1. The germline V gene encodes CDR1 MGHDK and CDR2 SYGVNS. The CDR3 is 14 residues long. V dropped 3 bases and J dropped 4; count of bases not matched to a gene: 4. The CDR3: CASSEPGGVYGYTF. CDR3 coding DNA: TGTGCCAGCAGTGAGCCAGGGGGCGTCTATGGCTACACCTTC.

This clonotype was counted a few times. The chain employs TRBV7-9 and TRBJ1-2; possibly TRBD1 for D (5 bases). The V gene lost 4 bases and the J gene lost 4 bases, with 13 bases spanning the gap. This CDR3 is built from 14 residues. The V gene's germline CDR1 is SEHNR and CDR2 FQNEAQ (reference sequence). The CDR3 DNA sequence: TGTGCCAGCAGCTCCTCCGACAGCACCTATGGCTACACCTTC. Protein sequence: CASSSSDSTYGYTF.

V and J are TRBV2 and TRBJ2-4; the D is unclear. V was shortened by 7 bases and J by 14 bases, with 15 bases between the two germline ends. The germline V gene encodes CDR1 SNHLY and CDR2 FYNNEI. The CDR3 runs 11 residues. The CDR3, as DNA: TGTGCCAGCACCCTGACACAGACGGAGTACTTC. Residues: CASTLTQTEYF.

Many counts were recorded for this clonotype. This chain links TRBV20-1 with TRBJ2-5; 8 bases align to TRBD2. Trimming at V came to 5 bases and at J to 5 bases, leaving 13 bases not matched to a gene. The germline V gene has CDR1 DFQATT and CDR2 SNEGSKA (reference sequence). The CDR3 runs to 15 residues. The CDR3 nucleotides are TGCAGTGCTCCATCAAGGTCGACGGGAGGGGAGACCCAGTACTTC. Encoded protein: CSAPSRSTGGETQYF.